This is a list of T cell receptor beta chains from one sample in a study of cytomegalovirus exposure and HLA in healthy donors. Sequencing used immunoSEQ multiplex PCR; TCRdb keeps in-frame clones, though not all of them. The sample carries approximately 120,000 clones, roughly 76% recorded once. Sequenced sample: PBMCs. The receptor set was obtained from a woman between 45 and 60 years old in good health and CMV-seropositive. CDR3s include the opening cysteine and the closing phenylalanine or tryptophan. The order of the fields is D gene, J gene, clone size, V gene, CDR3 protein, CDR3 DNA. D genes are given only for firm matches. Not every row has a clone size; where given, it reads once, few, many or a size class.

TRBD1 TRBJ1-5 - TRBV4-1 CASGTVDSNQPQHF TGCGCCAGCGGGACAGTTGATAGCAATCAGCCCCAGCATTTT
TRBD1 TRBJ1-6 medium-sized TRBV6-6 CASSNRGMTPLHF TGTGCCAGCAGTAACAGGGGAATGACACCCCTCCACTTT
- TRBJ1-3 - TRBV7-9 CASSARGSGSGNTIYF TGTGCCAGCAGCGCGAGAGGGAGTGGCTCTGGAAACACCATATATTTT
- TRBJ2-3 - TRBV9 CASSPSSDTQYF TGTGCCAGCAGTCCTAGCTCGGATACGCAGTATTTT
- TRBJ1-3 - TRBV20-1 CSANSGNTIYF TGCAGTGCTAACAGTGGAAACACCATATATTTT
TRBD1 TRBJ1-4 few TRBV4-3 CASSLNRGSNEKLFF TGCGCCAGCAGCCTGAACAGGGGCTCGAATGAAAAACTGTTTTTT
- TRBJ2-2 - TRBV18 CASSPRGTGELFF TGTGCCAGCTCACCGCGAGGCACCGGGGAGCTGTTTTTT
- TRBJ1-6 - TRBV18 CASSLAGGPYNSPLHF TGTGCCAGCTCACTGGCCGGGGGACCCTATAATTCGCCCCTCCACTTT
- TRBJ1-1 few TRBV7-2 CASSLRTFSNTEAFF TGTGCCAGCAGCCTAAGGACATTCTCGAACACTGAAGCTTTCTTT
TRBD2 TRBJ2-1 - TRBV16 CASSQGPGGTYYNEQFF TGTGCCAGCAGCCAAGGACCCGGGGGGACGTACTACAATGAGCAGTTCTTC
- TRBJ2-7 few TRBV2 CASSEAGAETYEQYF TGTGCCAGCAGTGAAGCGGGGGCAGAAACCTACGAGCAGTACTTC
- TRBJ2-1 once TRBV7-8 CASRGERSLGGNEQFF TGTGCCAGCAGGGGGGAGCGCTCCCTGGGAGGCAATGAGCAGTTCTTC
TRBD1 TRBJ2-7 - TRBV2 CASRGQPSYEQYF TGTGCCAGCAGGGGACAGCCGTCCTACGAGCAGTACTTC
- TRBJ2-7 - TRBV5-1 CASSEGGTLIYEQYF TGCGCCAGCAGTGAGGGAGGGACACTAATCTACGAGCAGTACTTC
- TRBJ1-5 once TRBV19 CASSGVRRGAQHF TGTGCCAGTAGTGGAGTCAGGCGGGGGGCCCAGCATTTT
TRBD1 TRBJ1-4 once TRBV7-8 CASRPQGNEKLFF TGTGCCAGCAGGCCACAGGGGAATGAAAAACTGTTTTTT
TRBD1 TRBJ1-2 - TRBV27 CASRSSSPGTGSLGYTF TGTGCCAGCAGGTCGTCCAGCCCCGGGACAGGTAGTCTTGGCTACACCTTC
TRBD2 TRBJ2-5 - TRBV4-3 CASSQAPGTSDQETQYF TGCGCCAGCAGCCAAGCACCAGGGACTAGCGACCAAGAGACCCAGTACTTC
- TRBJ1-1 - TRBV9 CASSATPNTEAFF TGTGCCAGCAGCGCTACGCCGAACACTGAAGCTTTCTTT
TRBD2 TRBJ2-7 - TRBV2 CASMAGGSNEQYF TGTGCCAGCATGGCGGGGGGGTCAAACGAGCAGTACTTC
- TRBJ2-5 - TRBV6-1 CASSERGLWETQYF TGTGCCAGCAGTGAAAGGGGACTCTGGGAGACCCAGTACTTC
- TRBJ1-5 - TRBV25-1 CASGGGNQPQHF TGTGCCAGCGGAGGGGGCAATCAGCCCCAGCATTTT
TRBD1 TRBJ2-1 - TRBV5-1 CASSLERQGEQFF TGCGCCAGCAGCTTGGAGAGACAGGGTGAGCAGTTCTTC
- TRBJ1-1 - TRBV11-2 CASSLAGAANTEAFF TGTGCCAGCAGCTTAGCAGGGGCCGCGAACACTGAAGCTTTCTTT
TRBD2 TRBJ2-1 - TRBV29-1 CSVGEGFEQFF TGCAGCGTTGGGGAGGGTTTTGAGCAGTTCTTC
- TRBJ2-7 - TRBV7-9 CSSSFPRDSEQYF TGTTCCAGCAGCTTTCCTAGGGACTCCGAGCAGTACTTC
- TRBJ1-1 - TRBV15 CATRVGTTRGTEAFF TGTGCCACCAGGGTCGGAACAACTCGAGGGACTGAAGCTTTCTTT
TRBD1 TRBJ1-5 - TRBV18 CASSPSATGSGQPQHF TGTGCCAGCTCACCTTCGGCGACAGGGTCGGGTCAGCCCCAGCATTTT
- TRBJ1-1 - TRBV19 CASSSQGNTEAFF TGTGCCAGTAGTTCCCAGGGTAACACTGAAGCTTTCTTT
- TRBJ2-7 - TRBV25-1 CASSGSGQWSWGEQYF TGTGCCAGCAGTGGCTCCGGACAGTGGTCGTGGGGAGAGCAGTACTTC
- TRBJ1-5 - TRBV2 CASSVEVLGDQPQHF TGTGCCAGCAGTGTGGAGGTCCTGGGCGATCAGCCCCAGCATTTT
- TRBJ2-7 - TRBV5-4 CASSLVSSRHEQYF TGTGCCAGCAGCTTGGTGTCTAGCAGACACGAGCAGTACTTC
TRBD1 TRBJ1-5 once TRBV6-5 CASSGGQDRQPQHF TGTGCCAGCAGTGGGGGACAGGACCGTCAGCCCCAGCATTTT
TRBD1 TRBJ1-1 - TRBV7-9 CSSSMDRPMNTEAFF TGTTCCAGCAGCATGGACAGGCCCATGAACACTGAAGCTTTCTTT
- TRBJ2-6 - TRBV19 CASSIGQFSGANVLTF TGTGCCAGTAGTATAGGACAGTTCTCTGGGGCTAACGTCCTGACTTTC
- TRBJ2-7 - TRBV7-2 CASSPGYPYEQYF TGTGCCAGCAGTCCGGGATACCCCTACGAGCAGTACTTC
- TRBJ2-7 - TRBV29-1 CSVAQTLGVEQYF TGCAGCGTGGCCCAAACCCTAGGGGTCGAGCAGTACTTC
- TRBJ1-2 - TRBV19 CASSIPGQINGYTF TGTGCCAGTAGTATACCCGGACAGATAAATGGCTACACCTTC
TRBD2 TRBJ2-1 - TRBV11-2 CASSMTSGGSYNEQFF TGTGCCAGCAGCATGACTAGCGGGGGGTCCTACAATGAGCAGTTCTTC
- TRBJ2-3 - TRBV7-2 CASSQIRRVTSTDTQYF TGTGCCAGCAGCCAAATTCGTCGGGTCACCAGCACAGATACGCAGTATTTT
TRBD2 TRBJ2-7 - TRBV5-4 CASTTGTSGSYEQYF TGTGCCAGCACCACCGGGACTAGCGGTTCCTACGAGCAGTACTTC
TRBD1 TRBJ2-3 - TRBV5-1 CASSWDRGSDTQYF TGCGCCAGCAGCTGGGACAGGGGTTCAGATACGCAGTATTTT
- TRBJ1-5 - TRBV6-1 CASSERAWGQPQHF TGTGCCAGCAGTGAGAGGGCGTGGGGTCAGCCCCAGCATTTT
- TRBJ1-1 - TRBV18 CASSPAGSAGGVKRANTEAFF TGTGCCAGCTCACCAGCCGGATCCGCAGGAGGGGTGAAAAGGGCGAACACTGAAGCTTTCTTT
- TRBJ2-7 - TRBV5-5 CASSLGGTNYEQYF TGTGCCAGCAGCTTGGGCGGGACCAACTACGAGCAGTACTTC
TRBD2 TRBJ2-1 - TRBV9 CASSVDISGRRRSYNEQFF TGTGCCAGCAGCGTAGACATTAGCGGGAGACGGCGCTCCTACAATGAGCAGTTCTTC
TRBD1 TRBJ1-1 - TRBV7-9 CASLAGGYMNTEAFF TGTGCCAGCTTGGCAGGGGGTTACATGAACACTGAAGCTTTCTTT
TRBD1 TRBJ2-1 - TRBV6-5 CASSPSRDSFNEQFF TGTGCCAGCAGTCCTTCCCGGGACAGCTTCAATGAGCAGTTCTTC
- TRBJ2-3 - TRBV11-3 CASSFRGDTQYF TGTGCCAGCAGCTTCAGGGGAGATACGCAGTATTTT
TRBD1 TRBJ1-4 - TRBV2 CASTPGQGTNEKLFF TGTGCCAGCACTCCTGGACAGGGAACTAATGAAAAACTGTTTTTT
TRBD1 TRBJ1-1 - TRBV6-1 CASRPVTGGASEAFF TGTGCCAGCAGGCCCGTTACAGGGGGGGCCTCTGAAGCTTTCTTT
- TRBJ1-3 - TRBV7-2 CASSLDRGISGNTIYF TGTGCCAGCAGCTTAGATCGGGGGATCTCTGGAAACACCATATATTTT
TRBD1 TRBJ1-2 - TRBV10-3 CAISETGGDGYTF TGTGCCATCAGTGAGACAGGGGGCGATGGCTACACCTTC
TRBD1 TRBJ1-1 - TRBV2 CAIRDSVVAFF TGTGCCATCCGGGACAGCGTCGTAGCTTTCTTT
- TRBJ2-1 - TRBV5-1 CASSLRGLNEQFF TGCGCCAGCAGCTTGCGGGGTCTCAATGAGCAGTTCTTC
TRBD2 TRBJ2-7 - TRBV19 CASSVGSLAGVEQYF TGTGCCAGTAGTGTCGGATCACTAGCGGGAGTAGAGCAGTACTTC
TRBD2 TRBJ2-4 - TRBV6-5 CASSIGGDIQYF TGTGCCAGCAGTATCGGGGGGGACATTCAGTACTTC
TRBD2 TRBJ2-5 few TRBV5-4 CASSLGLAASYQETQYF TGTGCCAGCAGCTTGGGTCTAGCGGCCTCGTACCAAGAGACCCAGTACTTC
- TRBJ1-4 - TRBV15 CATSRRLKDEKLFF TGTGCCACCAGCAGGAGGCTCAAAGATGAAAAACTGTTTTTT